Shown below are 20 T cell receptor beta chains from a single sample sequenced in a study of graft-versus-host responses after intestinal transplantation. The antigens for these receptors are not known. Clones were read by immunoSEQ multiplex PCR, and TCRdb kept only the in-frame ones, dropping some. The table lists over 100,000 clones, approximately 92% of them singletons. The sequencing here drew on unstimulated CD4+ T cells sorted from spleen or lymph node cells, taken before intestinal transplant. The receptors shown here come from a human donor who received an intestinal transplant.

The chain links TRBV25-1 to TRBJ2-1; D is undetermined. From germline, CDR1 is MGHDK and CDR2 SYGVNS. V was cut by 10 bases and J by 0 bases, with 19 bases left in between. This CDR3 region has 16 residues. In DNA, the CDR3 is TGTGCCACTTCCCCCCAGGTTAGTAGCTCCTACAATGAGCAGTTCTTC. This codes for CATSPQVSSSYNEQFF.

The V call is TRBV11-2, the J call TRBJ2-7, with D tentatively TRBD2 (6 bases). This CDR3 spans 13 amino acids. The germline gives CDR1 SGHAT, CDR2 FQNNGV. V lost 4 bases and J 6 bases, leaving 13 bases between the germline ends. The CDR3 loop reads CASSSREGGEQYF. For the CDR3, the DNA is TGTGCCAGCAGCTCTAGAGAGGGAGGCGAGCAGTACTTC.

V and J are TRBV6-5 and TRBJ2-1; a possible D gene is TRBD2 (6 bases). CDR3 size: 15 residues. V was trimmed by 5 bases and J by 7 bases, leaving 18 bases between them. CDR1 is MNHEY and CDR2 is SVGAGI in the germline V gene. The CDR3 sequence: CASSPGGGLRNEQFF. In DNA form, the CDR3 reads TGTGCCAGCAGTCCCGGCGGAGGGTTAAGGAATGAGCAGTTCTTC.

The chain carries TRBV5-1 and TRBJ2-7; TRBD1 aligns across 7 bases. This CDR3 contains 16 residues. Trimming removed 0 bases from V and 0 bases from J; junction bases left unmatched: 6. Germline loops: CDR1 SGHRS, CDR2 YFSETQ. CDR3 DNA sequence: TGCGCCAGCAGCTTGGAGACAGGGTCCCTCTCCTACGAGCAGTACTTC. This translates into CASSLETGSLSYEQYF.

This sequence joins TRBV20-1 and TRBJ1-2; no reliable D call. Germline CDR1 and CDR2: DFQATT and SNEGSKA (reference sequence). The CDR3 covers 11 residues. V lost 1 base and J lost 5, with 5 bases in between. DNA of the CDR3: TGCAGTGCTAGAGGGCTTTATGGCTACACCTTC. Translation: CSARGLYGYTF.

This clone was recorded once. This chain joins TRBV29-1 and TRBJ2-1, with D possibly matching TRBD2 (5 bases). Germline V gene lookup returns CDR1 SQVTM and CDR2 ANQGSEA. The CDR3 sequence is 14 residues long. Trimming shortened V by 2 bases and J by 7 bases, and 15 bases separated the two germline ends. The CDR3 protein is CSVERGSGLNEQFF. The CDR3 DNA sequence: TGCAGCGTTGAAAGAGGGAGCGGTCTGAATGAGCAGTTCTTC.

CDR3 protein: CARSGQGAYEQYF. For the CDR3, the DNA is TGTGCCAGATCAGGTCAGGGGGCCTACGAGCAGTACTTC. The chain employs TRBV6-5 and TRBJ2-7; TRBD1 matches at 7 bases. Germline V CDR1 and CDR2: MNHEY, SVGAGI. V was pared by 9 bases and J by 2 bases, with 7 bases of the junction left unmatched. CDR3 size: 13 residues.

V usage is TRBV7-2 and J usage is TRBJ2-5; possible D gene TRBD2, 5 bases. CDR1 and CDR2 from the germline V gene are SGHTA and FQGNSA. V was cut by 0 bases and J by 5 bases, with 13 bases left in between. This CDR3 region has 15 residues. The CDR3 region is CASSLAITGGETQYF. In nucleotides, the CDR3 is TGTGCCAGCAGCTTAGCTATTACGGGCGGGGAGACCCAGTACTTC.

DNA of the CDR3: TGTGCCAGCAGTTTATCCGCAGCGAACACTGAAGCTTTCTTT. This translates into CASSLSAANTEAFF. This chain uses TRBV27 with TRBJ1-1; no clear D. CDR3 length equals 14 residues. The germline V gene encodes CDR1 MNHEY and CDR2 SMNVEV (reference sequence). With 0 bases removed from V and 1 base from J, the gap between germline ends came to 6 bases.

Comment on this clone: The same CDR3 can be traced to other DNA sequences in this sample. V is TRBV5-4 and J is TRBJ2-7; a weak D match, TRBD2 (5 bases). Germline V gene data show CDR1 as SGHNT and CDR2 as YYREEE (reference sequence). V was shortened by 1 base and J by 1 base, with 12 bases between the two germline ends. This CDR3 spans 15 amino acids. The DNA of the CDR3 is TGTGCCAGCAGCTTGTACGAGGGATCTTCCTACGAGCAGTACTTC. Encoded protein: CASSLYEGSSYEQYF.

The rearrangement uses TRBV11-3 and TRBJ2-1, with 7 nucleotides matching TRBD2. The CDR3 is made up of 13 amino acids. CDR1 SGHNT and CDR2 YENEEA come from the germline V gene. J was trimmed by 9 bases and V by 2 bases; bases with no gene match: 4. The CDR3 is CASSLKASGEQFF. As DNA, the CDR3 is TGTGCCAGCAGCTTAAAGGCTAGCGGTGAGCAGTTCTTC.

The J gene is TRBJ2-1, the V gene TRBV5-1, with 7 positions matching TRBD1. Germline assignment: CDR1 SGHRS and CDR2 YFSETQ. With V trimmed by 6 bases and J by 10 bases, 7 bases remained unmatched. The CDR3 has 12 amino acids. CDR3 sequence: CASTRDRGEQFF. DNA for the CDR3: TGCGCCAGCACCCGGGACAGAGGGGAGCAGTTCTTC.

The CDR3, as DNA: TGTGCCAGCAGCCCCCAAATAGCGGGAGGGCCTACAGACTACGAGCAGTACTTC. Translated: CASSPQIAGGPTDYEQYF. V usage is TRBV5-4 and J usage is TRBJ2-7, with TRBD2 identical over 11 bases. Trimming took 4 bases from V and 3 from J; bases not matched to a gene: 15. Germline V CDR1 and CDR2: SGHNT, YYREEE (reference sequence). This CDR3 region has 18 residues.

The rearrangement uses TRBV5-4 and TRBJ2-3, with D maybe TRBD2 (5 bases). This CDR3 spans 15 amino acids. Trimming took off 4 bases at V and 2 bases at J, with 14 bases between the two ends. Germline V lookup: CDR1 SGHNT, CDR2 YYREEE (reference sequence). The CDR3 region is CASSASSISTDTQYF. The CDR3 nucleotides read TGTGCCAGCAGCGCTAGCAGTATCTCCACAGATACGCAGTATTTT.

This chain connects TRBV10-1 to TRBJ2-1; tentatively, D is TRBD2 (6 bases). This CDR3 is 17 amino acids long. Trimming removed 0 bases from V and 4 bases from J, with 16 bases in between. Looked up from germline, CDR1 is WNHNN and CDR2 is SYGVQD (reference sequence). CDR3 sequence: CASSESGSAGGYNEQFF. The DNA for the CDR3 is TGCGCCAGCAGTGAGTCAGGGTCAGCGGGCGGATACAATGAGCAGTTCTTC.

This chain connects TRBV10-1 to TRBJ2-3; TRBD2 agrees at 9 bases. With V trimmed by 5 bases and J by 4 bases, 4 bases remained unmatched. Per germline, CDR1 WNHNN and CDR2 SYGVQD (reference sequence). The CDR3 runs 14 residues. Written as DNA, the CDR3 is TGCGCCAGCAGTTCAGTAGCGGGAGCAGATACGCAGTATTTT. Its protein is CASSSVAGADTQYF.

The chain uses TRBV10-3 and TRBJ2-7, with D tentatively TRBD1 (6 bases). Germline V lookup: CDR1 ENHRY, CDR2 SYGVKD. The CDR3 consists of 12 residues. The ends were cut back, 2 bases at V and 4 bases at J, with 6 bases in the middle. As DNA, the CDR3 is TGTGCCATCAGTGAGCAGGGGTACGAGCAGTACTTC. As protein: CAISEQGYEQYF.

The V and J genes are TRBV10-1 and TRBJ2-7, with D possibly matching TRBD1 (6 bases). Germline lookup yields CDR1 WNHNN and CDR2 SYGVQD (reference sequence). This CDR3 has 15 amino acids. With 5 bases removed from V and 3 bases from J, the gap between germline ends came to 17 bases. This CDR3 is CASSPGTSQDYEQYF. CDR3 bases: TGCGCCAGCAGTCCGGGGACATCACAAGACTACGAGCAGTACTTC.

V usage is TRBV5-4 and J usage is TRBJ2-7; D is unresolved. The CDR3 totals 13 residues. CDR1 and CDR2 from the germline V gene are SGHNT and YYREEE (reference sequence). V gave up 4 bases and J gave up 5 bases, with 13 bases separating them. CDR3 sequence: CASSRDRVHEQYF. CDR3 nucleotide sequence: TGTGCCAGCAGCCGAGATCGGGTACACGAGCAGTACTTC.

Notes on this clone: The sample has other DNA sequences that encode this CDR3 too. The rearrangement links TRBV28 to TRBJ1-1; D is uncertain. CDR3 size: 11 residues. Germline-derived CDR1 and CDR2 are MDHEN and SYDVKM. V lost 6 bases to trimming and J lost 2 bases, with 4 bases between them. Here the CDR3 reads CASRLNTEAFF. CDR3 bases: TGTGCCAGCAGGCTAAACACTGAAGCTTTCTTT. The full variable domain, its missing parts supplied by reference TRBV28 and TRBJ1-1, is DVKVTQSSRYLVKRTGEKVFLECVQDMDHENMFWYRQDPGLGLRLIYFSYDVKMKEKGDIPEGYSVSREKKERFSLILESASTNQTSMYLCASRLNTEAFFGQGTRLTVV.